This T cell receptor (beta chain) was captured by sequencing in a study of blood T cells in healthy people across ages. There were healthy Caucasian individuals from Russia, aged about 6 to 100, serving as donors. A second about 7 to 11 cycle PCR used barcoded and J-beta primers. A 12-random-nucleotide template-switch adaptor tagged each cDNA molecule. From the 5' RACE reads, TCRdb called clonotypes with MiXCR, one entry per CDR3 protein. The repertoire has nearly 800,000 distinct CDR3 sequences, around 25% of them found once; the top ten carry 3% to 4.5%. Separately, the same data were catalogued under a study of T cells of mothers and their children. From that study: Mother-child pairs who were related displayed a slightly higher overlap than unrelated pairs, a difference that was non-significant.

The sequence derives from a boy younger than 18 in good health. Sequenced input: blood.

The CDR3 DNA reads TGTGCCAGCAGCTTAGCGCGCGCGGCAGCCTACAATGAGCAGTTCTTC. Protein: CASSLARAAAYNEQFF. V is TRBV7-2 and J is TRBJ2-1; D call uncertain. The germline V gene encodes CDR1 SGHTA and CDR2 FQGNSA. The V and J ends lost 0 bases and 2 bases respectively, with 11 bases between them. The CDR3 sequence is 16 residues long.